This TCR beta chain stems from a study of T cells in Graves' hyperthyroidism and ophthalmopathy. Study-wide context: Specimen type is peripheral blood, collected at initial diagnosis prior to any treatment. Overall study findings and caveats: Blood also carried most thyroid clonotypes expanded above 0.001. Separating ophthalmopathy from stable hyperthyroidism was achieved by a 13 V-J model.

The length of the CDR3 is 12 residues. CDR1 is SNHLY, CDR2 FYNNEI, per germline. V was clipped by 7 bases and J by 6 bases, with 13 bases between them. Exclusions: uncontrolled infection, other autoimmune disease, pregnancy, lactation. It was RNA transcripts that yielded the amplified TCR beta CDR3 regions. Using the HTBI primer set, a first-round RT-PCR was run on the TCR CDR3. Using its own MiXCR run on the multiplex PCR reads, TCRdb lists one record per CDR3 protein. The repertoire holds 300,000 or so distinct CDR3 sequences, with around a fifth as singletons. At least ten counts were recorded for this clonotype. Its antigen is unidentified.

The sample consisted of blood. The sequence derives from a woman aged 45-65 years with Graves' hyperthyroidism. The V and J genes are TRBV2 and TRBJ2-7; D gene uncertain. CDR3 bases: TGTGCCAGCAACCGGATCATATCCGAGCAGTACTTC. Translating gives CASNRIISEQYF.